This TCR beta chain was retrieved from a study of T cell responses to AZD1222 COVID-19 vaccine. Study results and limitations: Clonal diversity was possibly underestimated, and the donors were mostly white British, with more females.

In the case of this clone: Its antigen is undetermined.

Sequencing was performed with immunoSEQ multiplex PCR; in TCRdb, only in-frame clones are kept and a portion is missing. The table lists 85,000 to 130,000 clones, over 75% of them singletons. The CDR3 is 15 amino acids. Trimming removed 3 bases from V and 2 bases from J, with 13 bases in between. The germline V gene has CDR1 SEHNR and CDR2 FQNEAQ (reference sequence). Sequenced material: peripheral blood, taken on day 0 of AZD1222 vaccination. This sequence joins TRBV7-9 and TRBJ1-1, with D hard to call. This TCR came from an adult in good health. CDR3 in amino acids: CASSLGLARNTEAFF. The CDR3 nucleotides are TGTGCCAGCAGCTTGGGTTTGGCCCGTAACACTGAAGCTTTCTTT. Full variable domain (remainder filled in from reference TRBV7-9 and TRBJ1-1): DTGVSQNPRHKITKRGQNVTFRCDPISEHNRLYWYRQTLGQGPEFLTYFQNEAQLEKSRLLSDRFSAERPKGSFSTLEIQRTEQGDSAMYLCASSLGLARNTEAFFGQGTRLTVV.